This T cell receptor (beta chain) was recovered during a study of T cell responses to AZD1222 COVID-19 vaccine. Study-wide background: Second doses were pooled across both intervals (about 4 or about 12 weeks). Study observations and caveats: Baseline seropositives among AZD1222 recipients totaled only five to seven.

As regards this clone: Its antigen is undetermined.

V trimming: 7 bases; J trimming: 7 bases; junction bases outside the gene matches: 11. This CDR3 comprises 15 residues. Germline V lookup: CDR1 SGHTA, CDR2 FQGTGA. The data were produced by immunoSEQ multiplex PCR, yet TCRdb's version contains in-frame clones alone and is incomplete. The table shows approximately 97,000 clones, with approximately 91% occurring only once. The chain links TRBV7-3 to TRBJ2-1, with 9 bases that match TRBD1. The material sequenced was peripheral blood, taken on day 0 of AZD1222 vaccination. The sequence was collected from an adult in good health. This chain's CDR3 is CASTLDRGRQNEQFF. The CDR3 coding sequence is TGTGCCAGCACCCTAGACAGGGGGAGACAAAATGAGCAGTTCTTC.